This T cell receptor beta chain was recorded in a study of T cell clonality in common variable immunodeficiency. General study points: Fewer deletions and N-nucleotide insertions were reportedly seen in common variable immunodeficiency TCR beta sequences.

Measured with immunoSEQ multiplex PCR; TCRdb has only the in-frame clones, and not every one. Recorded here are about 34,000 clones, none singletons. The CDR3 spans 13 residues. Per the germline V gene, CDR1 is SEHNR and CDR2 is FQNEAQ (reference sequence). The ends were cut back, 3 bases at V and 4 bases at J, with 9 bases in the middle. In its sample, this clone was seen many times. Its target is unknown. The read ends 3 residues before the CDR3 terminus; that terminus is restored from the germline J gene. The chain is built from TRBV7-9 and TRBJ2-5, with a possible D match to TRBD1 (5 bases). The sequenced sample consisted of peripheral blood mononuclear cells. The TCR originated in a human donor with common variable immunodeficiency. The covered CDR3 bases are TGTGCCAGCAGCTTCGACAGCCGAGAGACC. Its translation is CASSFDSRET. Given in full, the CDR3 is CASSFDSRETQYF. The full variable domain, with the rest looked up from reference TRBV7-9 and TRBJ2-5, is DTGVSQNPRHKITKRGQNVTFRCDPISEHNRLYWYRQTLGQGPEFLTYFQNEAQLEKSRLLSDRFSAERPKGSFSTLEIQRTEQGDSAMYLCASSFDSRETQYFGPGTRLLVL.